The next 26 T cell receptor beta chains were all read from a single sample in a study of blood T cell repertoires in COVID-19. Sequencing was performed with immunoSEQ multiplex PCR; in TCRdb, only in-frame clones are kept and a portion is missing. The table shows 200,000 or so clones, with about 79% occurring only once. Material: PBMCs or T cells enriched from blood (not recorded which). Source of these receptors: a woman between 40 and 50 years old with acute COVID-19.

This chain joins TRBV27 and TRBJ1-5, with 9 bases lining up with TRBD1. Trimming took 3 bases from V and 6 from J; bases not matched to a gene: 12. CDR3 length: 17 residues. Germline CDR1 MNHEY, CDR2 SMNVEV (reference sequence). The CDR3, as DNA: TGTGCCAGCAGTTTGATATTTACAGGGGGACAGGGTCAGCCCCAGCATTTT. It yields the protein CASSLIFTGGQGQPQHF.

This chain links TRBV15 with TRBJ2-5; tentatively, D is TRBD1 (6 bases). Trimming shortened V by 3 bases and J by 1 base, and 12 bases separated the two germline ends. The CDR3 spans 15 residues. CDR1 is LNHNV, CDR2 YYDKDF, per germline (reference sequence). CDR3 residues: CATSRAGQRQETQYF. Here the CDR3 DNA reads TGTGCCACCAGCAGGGCCGGACAGCGCCAAGAGACCCAGTACTTC.

CDR3 amino acids: CASSQEAGQIYF. The CDR3 DNA is TGTGCCAGCAGCCAAGAGGCTGGACAGATATACTTC. J is TRBJ2-5 and V is TRBV3-1 (or the pseudogene TRBV3-2); maybe TRBD1 (6 bases). The CDR3 is 12 residues long. The V end lost 0 bases, the J end lost 14 bases, and 13 bases lay between the germline ends. Germline V lookup: CDR1 LGHDT, CDR2 YNNKEL (reference sequence).

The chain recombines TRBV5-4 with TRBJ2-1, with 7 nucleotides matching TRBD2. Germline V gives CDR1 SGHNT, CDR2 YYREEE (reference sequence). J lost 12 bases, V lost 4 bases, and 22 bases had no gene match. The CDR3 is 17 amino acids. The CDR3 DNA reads TGTGCCAGCAGCCCCCGGGGCGGGAGTGGGGATTTTCTTGGGCAGTTCTTC. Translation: CASSPRGGSGDFLGQFF.

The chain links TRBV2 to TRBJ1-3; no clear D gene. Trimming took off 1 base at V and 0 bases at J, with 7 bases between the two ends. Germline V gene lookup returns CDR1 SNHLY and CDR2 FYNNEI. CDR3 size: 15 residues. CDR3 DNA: TGTGCCAGCAGTGAAGGTCTACGCTCTGGAAACACCATATATTTT. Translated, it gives CASSEGLRSGNTIYF.

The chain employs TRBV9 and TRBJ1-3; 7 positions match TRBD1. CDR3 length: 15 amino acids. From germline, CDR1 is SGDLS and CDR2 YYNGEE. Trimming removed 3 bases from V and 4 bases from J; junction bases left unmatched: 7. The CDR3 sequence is CASSANDRVGNTIYF. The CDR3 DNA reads TGTGCCAGCAGCGCAAACGACAGGGTCGGAAACACCATATATTTT.

The CDR3 DNA sequence: TGTGCCAGCAGCGTCGGAGGGGCAGTTTCACCCCTCCACTTT. Translation: CASSVGGAVSPLHF. This chain uses TRBV9 with TRBJ1-6, with D perhaps TRBD1 (5 bases). Germline lookup yields CDR1 SGDLS and CDR2 YYNGEE. The CDR3 spans 14 residues. The germline V and J ends were trimmed by 2 bases and 9 bases, with 12 bases remaining between them.

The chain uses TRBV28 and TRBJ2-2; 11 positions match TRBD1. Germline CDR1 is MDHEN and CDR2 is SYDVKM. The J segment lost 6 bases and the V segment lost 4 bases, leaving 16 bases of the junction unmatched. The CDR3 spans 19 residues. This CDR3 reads CASSSHQPGQGARPGELFF. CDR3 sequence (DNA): TGTGCCAGCAGTTCACACCAACCCGGACAGGGGGCGCGGCCCGGGGAGCTGTTTTTT.

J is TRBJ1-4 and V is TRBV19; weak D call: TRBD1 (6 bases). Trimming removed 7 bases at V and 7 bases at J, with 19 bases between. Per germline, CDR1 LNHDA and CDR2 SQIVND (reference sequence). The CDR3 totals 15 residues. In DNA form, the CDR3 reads TGTGCCAGTAAAGCCCCAAGGGGGTGGGGTGAAAAACTGTTTTTT. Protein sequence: CASKAPRGWGEKLFF.

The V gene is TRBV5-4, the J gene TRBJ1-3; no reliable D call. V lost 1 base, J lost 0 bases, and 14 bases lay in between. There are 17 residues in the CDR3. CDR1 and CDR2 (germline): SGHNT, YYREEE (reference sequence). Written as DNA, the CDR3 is TGTGCCAGCAGCTTGATGGTAAACACCGACTCTGGAAACACCATATATTTT. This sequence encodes CASSLMVNTDSGNTIYF.

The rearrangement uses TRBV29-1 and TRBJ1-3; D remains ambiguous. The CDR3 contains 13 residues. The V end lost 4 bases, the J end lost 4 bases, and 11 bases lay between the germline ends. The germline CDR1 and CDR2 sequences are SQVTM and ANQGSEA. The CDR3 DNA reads TGCAGCGTTGCCCGCAACTCCGGAAACACCATATATTTT. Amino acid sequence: CSVARNSGNTIYF.

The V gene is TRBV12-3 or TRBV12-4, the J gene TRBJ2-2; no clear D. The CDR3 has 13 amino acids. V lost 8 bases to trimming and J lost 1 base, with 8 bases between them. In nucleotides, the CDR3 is TGTGCCAGCCGCCAGATGAACACCGGGGAGCTGTTTTTT. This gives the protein CASRQMNTGELFF.

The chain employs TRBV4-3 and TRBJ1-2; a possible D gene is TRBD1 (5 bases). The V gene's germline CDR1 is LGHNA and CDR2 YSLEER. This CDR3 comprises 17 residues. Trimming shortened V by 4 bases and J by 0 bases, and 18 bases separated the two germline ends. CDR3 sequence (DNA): TGCGCCAGCAGCCTCTCCCTTTATCCAGGGACTAACTATGGCTACACCTTC. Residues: CASSLSLYPGTNYGYTF.

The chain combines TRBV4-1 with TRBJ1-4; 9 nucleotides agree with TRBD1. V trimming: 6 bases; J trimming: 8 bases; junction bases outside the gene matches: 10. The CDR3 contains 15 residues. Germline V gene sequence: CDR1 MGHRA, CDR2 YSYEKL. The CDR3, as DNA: TGCGCCAGCAGTGATAGGACAGGGGATCGGGAAAAACTGTTTTTT. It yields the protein CASSDRTGDREKLFF.

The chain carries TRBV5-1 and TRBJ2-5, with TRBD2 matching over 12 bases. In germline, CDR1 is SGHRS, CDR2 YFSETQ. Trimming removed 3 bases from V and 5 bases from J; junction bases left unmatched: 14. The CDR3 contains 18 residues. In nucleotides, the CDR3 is TGCGCCAGCAGCTCCAATCCCGGGACTAGCGGGTTCTTGGAGACCCAGTACTTC. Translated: CASSSNPGTSGFLETQYF.

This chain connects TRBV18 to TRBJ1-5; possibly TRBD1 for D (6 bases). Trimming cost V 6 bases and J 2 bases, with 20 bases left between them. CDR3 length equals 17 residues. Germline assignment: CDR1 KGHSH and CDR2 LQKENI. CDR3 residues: CASSRRPRGGGNQPQHF. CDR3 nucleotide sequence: TGTGCCAGCTCGCGACGACCCAGGGGTGGGGGCAATCAGCCCCAGCATTTT.

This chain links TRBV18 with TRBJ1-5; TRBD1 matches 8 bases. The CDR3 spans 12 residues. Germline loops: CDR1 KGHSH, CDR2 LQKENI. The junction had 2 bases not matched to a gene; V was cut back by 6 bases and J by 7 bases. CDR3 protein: CASSDRDQPQHF. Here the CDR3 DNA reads TGTGCCAGCTCGGACAGGGACCAGCCCCAGCATTTT.

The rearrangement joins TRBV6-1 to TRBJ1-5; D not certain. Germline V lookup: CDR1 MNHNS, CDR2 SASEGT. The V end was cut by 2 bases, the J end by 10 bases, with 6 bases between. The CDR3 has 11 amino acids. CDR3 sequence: CASSESVPQHF. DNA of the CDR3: TGTGCCAGCAGTGAATCCGTCCCCCAGCATTTT.

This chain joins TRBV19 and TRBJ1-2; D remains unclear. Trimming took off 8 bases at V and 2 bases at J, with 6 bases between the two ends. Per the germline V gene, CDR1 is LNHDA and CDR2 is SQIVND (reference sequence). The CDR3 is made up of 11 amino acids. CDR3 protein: CASVQNYGYTF. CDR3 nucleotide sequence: TGTGCCAGTGTCCAGAACTATGGCTACACCTTC.

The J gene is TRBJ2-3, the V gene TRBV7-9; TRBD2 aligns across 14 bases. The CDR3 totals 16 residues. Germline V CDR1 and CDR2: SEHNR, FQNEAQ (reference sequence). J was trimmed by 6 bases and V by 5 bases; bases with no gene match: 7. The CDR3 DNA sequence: TGTGCCAGCAGCCCCGGGACTAGCGGGAGTGCGGATACGCAGTATTTT. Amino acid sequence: CASSPGTSGSADTQYF.

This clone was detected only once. The CDR3 is CASSSGLSGETQYF. The CDR3 DNA reads TGTGCCAGCAGCTCGGGACTCAGTGGGGAGACCCAGTACTTC. The chain employs TRBV11-2 and TRBJ2-5, with D perhaps TRBD2 (6 bases). CDR1 is SGHAT, CDR2 FQNNGV, per germline. The CDR3 is 14 amino acids. V gave up 4 bases and J gave up 5 bases, with 14 bases separating them.

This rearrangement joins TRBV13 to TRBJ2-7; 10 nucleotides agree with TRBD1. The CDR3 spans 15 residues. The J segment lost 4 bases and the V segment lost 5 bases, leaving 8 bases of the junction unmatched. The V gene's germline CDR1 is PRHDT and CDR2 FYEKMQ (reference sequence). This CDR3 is CASSPGTGEQYEQYF. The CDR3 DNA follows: TGTGCCAGCAGCCCGGGGACAGGGGAACAGTACGAGCAGTACTTC.

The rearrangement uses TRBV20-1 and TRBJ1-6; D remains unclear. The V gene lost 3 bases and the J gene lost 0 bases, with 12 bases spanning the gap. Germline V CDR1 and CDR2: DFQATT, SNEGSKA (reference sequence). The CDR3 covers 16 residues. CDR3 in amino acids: CSASIRRSSYNSPLHF. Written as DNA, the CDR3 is TGCAGTGCTAGTATCCGGAGGAGCTCCTATAATTCACCCCTCCACTTT.

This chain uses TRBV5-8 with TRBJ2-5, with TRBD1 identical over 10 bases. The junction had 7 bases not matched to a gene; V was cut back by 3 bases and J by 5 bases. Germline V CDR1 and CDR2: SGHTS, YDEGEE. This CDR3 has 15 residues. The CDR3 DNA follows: TGTGCCAGCAGCTCCCGGACAGGGGGAGAGGAGACCCAGTACTTC. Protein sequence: CASSSRTGGEETQYF. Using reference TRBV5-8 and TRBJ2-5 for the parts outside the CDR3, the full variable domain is EAGVTQSPTHLIKTRGQQATLRCSPISGHTSVYWYQQALGLGLQFLLWYDEGEERNRGNFPPRFSGRQFPNYSSELNVNALELEDSALYLCASSSRTGGEETQYFGPGTRLLVL.

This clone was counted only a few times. The CDR3 DNA is TGCGCCAGCAGTGATTACTTCGCCAGGGGGCAGAATGAAGCTTTCTTT. This sequence encodes CASSDYFARGQNEAFF. The genes are TRBV10-2 and TRBJ1-1, with 8 bases that match TRBD1. With V trimmed by 3 bases and J by 7 bases, 13 bases remained unmatched. Germline CDR1 and CDR2: WSHSY and SAAADI. This CDR3 has 16 residues.

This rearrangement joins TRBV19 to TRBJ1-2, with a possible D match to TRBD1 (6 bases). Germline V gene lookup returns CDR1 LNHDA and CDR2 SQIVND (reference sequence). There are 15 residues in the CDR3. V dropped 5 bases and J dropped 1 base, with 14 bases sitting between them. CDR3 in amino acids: CASSDRPGVNYGYTF. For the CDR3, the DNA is TGTGCCAGTAGTGATAGGCCAGGGGTTAACTATGGCTACACCTTC.